This TCR beta chain was sequenced during a study of cytomegalovirus exposure and HLA in healthy donors. Study-level points and caveats: Cytomegalovirus status, reportedly, was diagnosed with high specificity and sensitivity by the classifier. Later analysis suggested most CMV-associated TCR beta chains were HLA-restricted.

Points on this clone: Antigen unknown.

CDR1 SGHAT and CDR2 FQNNGV come from the germline V gene. CDR3 length equals 13 residues. Trimming pared 5 bases from V and 5 bases from J, leaving 10 bases between. In the PCR, 60 Vbeta and 13 Jbeta primers were used. Assay used: immunoSEQ multiplex PCR; TCRdb lists only in-frame clones, some missing. The sample lists 150,000 to 200,000 clones; around three quarters were seen once. Specimen: PBMCs. This chain uses TRBV11-2 with TRBJ2-1, with D possibly being TRBD1 (6 bases). The sequence was collected from a woman in her 30s in good health and CMV-seropositive. CDR3 sequence reads: CASSVGTHNEQFF. CDR3 nucleotide sequence: TGTGCCAGCAGCGTCGGGACACACAATGAGCAGTTCTTC.